This TCR beta chain was identified during a study of PD-1 blockade in mismatch repair-deficient tumors. In the study overall: All were previously treated, progressing patients with over 9 mismatch repair-deficient cancer types. Study results and limitations: Tumor-resident clones, often undetectable pretreatment in blood, expanded then contracted after pembrolizumab.

In the case of this clone: Antigen specificity is unknown.

This CDR3 comprises 13 residues. Germline V CDR1 and CDR2: SGHAT, FQNNGV. V was pared by 1 base and J by 6 bases, with 10 bases between. PCR or immunohistochemistry showed mismatch repair deficiency in every enrolled patient. A few pembrolizumab responders had their TCRs sequenced. TCRdb's table, derived via immunoSEQ multiplex PCR, lists solely in-frame clones and lacks some. This sample yields about 34,000 clones, of which 80% are seen a single time; roughly 3.5% belongs to the top ten. The rearrangement links TRBV11-2 to TRBJ2-7; a possible D gene is TRBD1 (5 bases). The sequences come from PBMCs, collected less than 7 weeks after starting pembrolizumab. The TCR originated in an adult with mismatch repair-deficient cancer. The CDR3 nucleotides are TGTGCCAGCAGCTTAGGGTCGCAGGGCGAGCAGTACTTC. It specifies CASSLGSQGEQYF.